This TCR beta chain was identified during a study of glioma-infiltrating T cells after dendritic cell vaccination. General observations from the study: Only a small number of patients had complete blood and tumor samples.

Generated by immunoSEQ multiplex PCR, the TCRdb table keeps only in-frame clones and is missing some. The sample gives approximately 67,000 clones, 81% of which show up once; 7.9% is in the top ten. With regard to this clone: Its antigen remains unknown.

This CDR3 is built from 16 residues. The V gene lost 3 bases and the J gene lost 4 bases, with 15 bases spanning the gap. Germline V gene data show CDR1 as MNHNY and CDR2 as SVGAGI (reference sequence). The chain has TRBV6-6 and TRBJ2-2, with a tentative D call TRBD2 (6 bases). Source: blood, taken before dendritic cell vaccination. This receptor was identified in a human donor with glioblastoma. The CDR3 DNA follows: TGTGCCAGCAGTTATATCGGGGGTCCCCGCACCGGGGAGCTGTTTTTT. The encoded protein is CASSYIGGPRTGELFF.